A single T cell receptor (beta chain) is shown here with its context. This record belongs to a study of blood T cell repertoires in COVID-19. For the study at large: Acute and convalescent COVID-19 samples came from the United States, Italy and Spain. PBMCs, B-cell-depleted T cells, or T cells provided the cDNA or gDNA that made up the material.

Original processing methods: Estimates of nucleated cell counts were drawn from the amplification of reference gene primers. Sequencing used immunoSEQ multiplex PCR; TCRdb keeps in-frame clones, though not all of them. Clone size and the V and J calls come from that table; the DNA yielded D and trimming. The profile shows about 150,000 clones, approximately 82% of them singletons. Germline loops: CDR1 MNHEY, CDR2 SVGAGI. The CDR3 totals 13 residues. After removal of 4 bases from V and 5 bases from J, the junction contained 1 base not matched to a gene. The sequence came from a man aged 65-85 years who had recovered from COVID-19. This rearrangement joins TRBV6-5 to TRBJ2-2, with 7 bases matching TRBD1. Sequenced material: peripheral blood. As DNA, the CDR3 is TGTGCCAGCAGTTCCAGGGGGACCGGGGAGCTGTTTTTT. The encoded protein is CASSSRGTGELFF.